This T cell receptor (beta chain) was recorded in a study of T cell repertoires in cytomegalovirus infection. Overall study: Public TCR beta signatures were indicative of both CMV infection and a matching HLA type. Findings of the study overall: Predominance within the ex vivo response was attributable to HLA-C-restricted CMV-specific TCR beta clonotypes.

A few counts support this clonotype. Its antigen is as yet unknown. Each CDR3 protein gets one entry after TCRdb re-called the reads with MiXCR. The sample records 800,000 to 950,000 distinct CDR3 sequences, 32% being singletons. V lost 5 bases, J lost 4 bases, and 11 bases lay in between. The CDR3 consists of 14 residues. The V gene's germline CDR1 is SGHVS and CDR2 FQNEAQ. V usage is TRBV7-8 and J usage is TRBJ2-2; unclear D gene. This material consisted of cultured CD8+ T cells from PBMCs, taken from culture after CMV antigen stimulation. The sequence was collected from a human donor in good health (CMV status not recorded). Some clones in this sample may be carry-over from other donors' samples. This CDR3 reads CASSPNVATGELFF. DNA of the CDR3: TGTGCCAGCAGCCCAAACGTCGCCACCGGGGAGCTGTTTTTT.